One sample yielded the 28 T cell receptor beta chains listed below, sequenced in a study of T and B cells in COVID-19 patients. BIOMED2 TRB-A/B primer pools were used in multiplex TRB PCR. Each CDR3 protein is one row after TCRdb ran MiXCR on the multiplex PCR reads. The data contain 1,200 to 1,500 distinct CDR3 sequences, under 30% of them seen just once; the ten biggest clones take up 25% to 35%. Each TRB amplification used about 220-500 ng of genomic DNA from blood. The sequenced sample consisted of blood. These receptors all stem from a human donor with active COVID-19.

This chain links TRBV7-6 with TRBJ2-1, with 11 bases aligning to TRBD2. The CDR3 runs 17 residues. V was pared by 5 bases and J by 1 base, with 7 bases of the junction left unmatched. CDR1 and CDR2 (germline): SGHVS, FNYEAQ. The CDR3 here is CASSLILAGASYNEQFF. CDR3 in DNA: TGTGCCAGCAGCCTAATACTAGCGGGAGCTTCCTACAATGAGCAGTTCTTC.

A note on this clonotype: One end of the junction varies from germline; a read error may be responsible. This chain links TRBV5-5 with TRBJ2-7, with D maybe TRBD2 (6 bases). The CDR3 runs to 16 residues. Germline CDR1 reads SGHKS; CDR2 reads YYEKEE (reference sequence). CDR3 in DNA: TGCGCCAGCAGCTCTAACTACCGGGACCGGGGGTCCGAGCAGTACTTC. Residues: CASSSNYRDRGSEQYF. Supplemented by reference TRBV5-5 and TRBJ2-7, the full variable domain reads DAGVTQSPTHLIKTRGQQVTLRCSPISGHKSVSWYQQVLGQGPQFIFQYYEKEERGRGNFPDRFSARQFPNYSSELNVNALLLGDSALYLCASSSNYRDRGSEQYFGPGTRLTVT.

This clonotype is labeled as large. The gene calls are TRBV19 and TRBJ2-1; 7 nucleotides agree with TRBD1. J was trimmed by 6 bases and V by 10 bases; bases with no gene match: 6. The CDR3 extends over 12 amino acids. Germline V lookup: CDR1 LNHDA, CDR2 SQIVND (reference sequence). CDR3 in DNA: TGTGCCACGAGGGACAGTCGCAATGAGCAGTTCTTC. Translation gives CATRDSRNEQFF.

Judged by abundance, this clonotype is medium-sized. The gene calls are TRBV30 and TRBJ1-6, with 11 bases fitting TRBD1. The CDR3 runs 13 residues. Looked up from germline, CDR1 is GTSNPN and CDR2 is SVGIG (reference sequence). V gave up 5 bases and J gave up 9 bases; unmatched junction bases: 3. The CDR3: CAWGQGAVSPLHF. CDR3 coding DNA: TGTGCCTGGGGACAGGGGGCAGTTTCACCCCTCCACTTT.

By share of the sample, this clonotype is large. The chain combines TRBV13 with TRBJ2-1; D gene ambiguous. The germline V gene has CDR1 PRHDT and CDR2 FYEKMQ (reference sequence). Trimming removed 1 base from V and 6 bases from J, with 10 bases in between. This CDR3 spans 14 amino acids. The CDR3 sequence: CASSLEGEVNEQFF. The DNA of the CDR3 is TGTGCCAGCAGCTTAGAAGGAGAGGTCAATGAGCAGTTCTTC.

The V call is TRBV15, the J call TRBJ2-4, with no clear D. CDR1 is LNHNV and CDR2 is YYDKDF in the germline V gene (reference sequence). The ends were cut back, 4 bases at V and 9 bases at J, with 10 bases in the middle. The CDR3 extends over 12 amino acids. The DNA for the CDR3 is TGTGCCACCAGCACGAACAGAGCCATTCAGTACTTC. Its protein is CATSTNRAIQYF.

The chain uses TRBV7-9 and TRBJ2-5; D call uncertain. Between the trimmed V and J ends, which lost 8 bases and 4 bases, there was a span of 17 bases. The CDR3 is 14 amino acids. Germline V gene lookup returns CDR1 SEHNR and CDR2 FQNEAQ (reference sequence). The CDR3 sequence is CASSQRGELETQYF. In DNA form, the CDR3 reads TGTGCCAGCTCCCAACGTGGGGAATTAGAGACCCAGTACTTC.

Regarding this clonotype: Its ends do not fully match the called genes, so a read error is possible. This chain connects TRBV6-1 to TRBJ1-4; D remains ambiguous. CDR1 and CDR2 from the germline V gene are MNHNS and SASEGT. The CDR3 totals 14 residues. CDR3 DNA: TGTGACAGCAGTAGGACTGGAGTTAATGAAAAACTGTTTTTT. Residues: CDSSRTGVNEKLFF.

The chain is built from TRBV13 and TRBJ1-1, with 8 bases that match TRBD1. CDR3 size: 15 residues. J gave up 10 bases and V 7 bases, and 17 bases lay outside the gene matches. Germline CDR1 and CDR2: PRHDT and FYEKMQ (reference sequence). The CDR3 spells CASTTGDILPGGAFF. The CDR3 DNA follows: TGTGCCAGCACGACAGGGGACATCCTCCCGGGAGGAGCTTTCTTT.

CDR3 loop: CASSSNRGPFYEQYF. The CDR3 DNA is TGTGCCAGCAGCTCAAACCGGGGACCCTTCTACGAGCAGTACTTC. The chain links TRBV11-2 to TRBJ2-7; either TRBD1 or TRBD2 may fit D (5 bases each). CDR1 is SGHAT, CDR2 FQNNGV, per germline. The germline V and J ends were trimmed by 4 bases and 3 bases, with 16 bases remaining between them. This CDR3 is 15 amino acids long.

By frequency in the sample, this clonotype is medium-sized. This sequence joins TRBV6-1 and TRBJ2-1; 7 bases are shared with TRBD2. Germline CDR1 is MNHNS and CDR2 is SASEGT. This CDR3 is built from 14 residues. Trimming at V came to 6 bases and at J to 4 bases, leaving 6 bases not matched to a gene. The CDR3 sequence: CASSGRNIYNEQFF. CDR3 bases: TGTGCCAGCAGCGGGAGGAATATATACAATGAGCAGTTCTTC.

By share, this clonotype counts as large. The chain has TRBV12-3 or TRBV12-4 and TRBJ1-4; TRBD1 aligns across 8 bases. CDR3 length: 14 amino acids. V dropped 3 bases and J dropped 8; count of bases not matched to a gene: 5. Here the CDR3 reads CASSLSGGKEKLFF. The CDR3 region has the DNA TGTGCCAGCAGTTTGTCAGGGGGCAAGGAAAAACTGTTTTTT.

The rearrangement uses TRBV11-1 and TRBJ1-2, with D possibly TRBD1 on 6 matching bases. Germline V gives CDR1 SGHAT, CDR2 FQDESV (reference sequence). Trimming took off 3 bases at V and 2 bases at J, with 10 bases between the two ends. This CDR3 has 14 residues. The CDR3 loop is CASSLQGPNYGYTF. As DNA, the CDR3 is TGTGCCAGCAGCTTGCAGGGGCCCAACTATGGCTACACCTTC.

This clonotype rates as medium-sized. V is TRBV7-9 and J is TRBJ1-4; 9 bases fit TRBD1. The CDR3 extends over 16 amino acids. The V and J ends lost 5 bases and 8 bases, in that order; junction bases with no gene match: 12. Germline V CDR1 and CDR2: SEHNR, FQNEAQ (reference sequence). DNA of the CDR3: TGTGCCAGCAGCGCGTCTCCGGGACAGGGCCACGAAAAACTGTTTTTT. This encodes CASSASPGQGHEKLFF.

This clonotype counts as large. This chain connects TRBV27 to TRBJ2-7; D gene unclear. CDR1 and CDR2 from the germline V gene are MNHEY and SMNVEV (reference sequence). The CDR3 has 14 residues. V was cut by 2 bases and J by 2 bases, with 10 bases left in between. In DNA form, the CDR3 reads TGTGCCAGCAGTTTAATAGGGCAGCCCTACGAGCAGTACTTC. Translation: CASSLIGQPYEQYF.

Notes on this clonotype: A much more abundant neighbour one base away suggests this may be a read error. This CDR3 fails to terminate in the conserved phenylalanine or tryptophan, so it likely reflects a read error. V and J are TRBV5-4 and TRBJ2-2; weak D call: TRBD2 (5 bases). CDR1 and CDR2 (germline): SGHNT, YYREEE (reference sequence). V was trimmed by 7 bases and J by 5 bases, leaving 6 bases between them. The length of the CDR3 is 11 residues. CDR3 DNA sequence: TGTGCCAGCTCGGGGACCGGGGAGCTGTTTCTT. It encodes CASSGTGELFL.

This chain uses TRBV5-6 with TRBJ1-2, with a tentative D call TRBD1 (5 bases). Trimming stripped 1 base from V and 8 bases from J, with 9 bases between. The CDR3 is 12 residues long. Germline lookup yields CDR1 SGHDT and CDR2 YYEEEE. CDR3 sequence (DNA): TGTGCCAGCAGCTTGCCGGGGGTAGGCTACACCTTC. Translation: CASSLPGVGYTF.

Worth noting for this clonotype: This may come from a read error, since a much larger clone is one base off. The genes are TRBV12-3 or TRBV12-4 and TRBJ2-5; 12 bases line up with TRBD2. The CDR3 spans 18 residues. V was pared by 7 bases and J by 5 bases, with 17 bases of the junction left unmatched. CDR3 protein: CASNLASGGASLGETQYF. The CDR3 region has the DNA TGTGCCAGCAATTTGGCTAGCGGGGGGGCATCTCTTGGGGAGACCCAGTACTTC.

By share of the sample, this clonotype is medium-sized (0.01 to 0.1%). The chain carries TRBV7-9 and TRBJ2-4; the D gene is possibly TRBD1 (5 bases). CDR1 SEHNR and CDR2 FQNEAQ come from the germline V gene (reference sequence). The CDR3 covers 16 residues. The germline V and J ends were trimmed by 1 base and 5 bases, with 15 bases remaining between them. The CDR3 DNA reads TGTGCCAGCAGCTTAGGGGCAGGGCGATTTCAAAACATTCAGTACTTC. Protein: CASSLGAGRFQNIQYF. Combining the CDR3 with reference TRBV7-9 and TRBJ2-4 gives the whole variable domain DTGVSQNPRHKITKRGQNVTFRCDPISEHNRLYWYRQTLGQGPEFLTYFQNEAQLEKSRLLSDRFSAERPKGSFSTLEIQRTEQGDSAMYLCASSLGAGRFQNIQYFGAGTRLSVL.

This clonotype is termed medium-sized. The chain uses TRBV5-5 and TRBJ1-3; D unclear. The V gene lost 1 base and the J gene lost 1 base, with 6 bases spanning the gap. The CDR3 runs to 14 residues. Germline CDR1 SGHKS, CDR2 YYEKEE (reference sequence). The CDR3 loop reads CASSLRKSGNTIYF. CDR3 coding DNA: TGTGCCAGCAGCTTGAGGAAATCTGGAAACACCATATATTTT.

By its share, this clonotype is medium-sized. This sequence joins TRBV6-4 and TRBJ2-3, with 10 nucleotides matching TRBD2. Germline CDR1 and CDR2: MRHNA and SNTAGT. The CDR3 length is 15 residues. V gave up 3 bases and J gave up 6 bases; unmatched junction bases: 6. CDR3 in amino acids: CASSEVAGGRDTQYF. The CDR3 nucleotides are TGTGCCAGCAGTGAGGTAGCGGGGGGCCGGGATACGCAGTATTTT.

This clonotype was observed a handful of times. V gene TRBV7-2 combines with J gene TRBJ2-3; tentative D call: TRBD2 (6 bases). V was trimmed by 1 base and J by 0 bases, leaving 8 bases between them. Germline assignment: CDR1 SGHTA and CDR2 FQGNSA. This CDR3 region has 15 residues. CDR3 in amino acids: CASSLDGGSTDTQYF. In DNA, the CDR3 is TGTGCCAGCAGCTTAGACGGGGGTAGCACAGATACGCAGTATTTT.

The chain links TRBV6-5 to TRBJ1-2; weak D call: TRBD1 (6 bases). The CDR3 has 15 residues. V was shortened by 5 bases and J by 8 bases, with 21 bases between the two germline ends. In germline, CDR1 is MNHEY, CDR2 SVGAGI. Here the CDR3 DNA reads TGTGCCAGCAGTGAAGCTCGTCGGGGGGCAGGAGGCTACACCTTC. It codes for CASSEARRGAGGYTF.

As concerns this clonotype: One base away lies a much larger clone, so this may be a sequencing read error. The chain carries TRBV7-9 and TRBJ2-1, with 10 bases fitting TRBD1. CDR3 length: 14 residues. The trim removed 11 bases at V and 10 bases at J, leaving 14 bases unmatched. Germline-derived CDR1 and CDR2 are SEHNR and FQNEAQ (reference sequence). The CDR3 here is CACTQPGQGMEQFF. The CDR3 DNA sequence: TGTGCCTGCACTCAACCGGGACAGGGGATGGAGCAGTTCTTC. Drawing the rest from reference TRBV7-9 and TRBJ2-1, the complete variable domain is DTGVSQNPRHKITKRGQNVTFRCDPISEHNRLYWYRQTLGQGPEFLTYFQNEAQLEKSRLLSDRFSAERPKGSFSTLEIQRTEQGDSAMYLCACTQPGQGMEQFFGPGTRLTVL.

This clonotype is deemed medium-sized (0.01 to 0.1%). The V call is TRBV5-4, the J call TRBJ2-7; a weak D match, TRBD2 (6 bases). Germline lookup yields CDR1 SGHNT and CDR2 YYREEE (reference sequence). V lost 3 bases, J lost 7 bases, and 14 bases lay in between. The CDR3 extends over 13 amino acids. The CDR3 reads CASSWGTSGEQYF. In nucleotides, the CDR3 is TGTGCCAGCAGCTGGGGGACTTCGGGAGAGCAGTACTTC. The full variable domain, with the rest looked up from reference TRBV5-4 and TRBJ2-7, is ETGVTQSPTHLIKTRGQQVTLRCSSQSGHNTVSWYQQALGQGPQFIFQYYREEENGRGNFPPRFSGLQFPNYSSELNVNALELDDSALYLCASSWGTSGEQYFGPGTRLTVT.

By share, this clonotype counts as medium-sized. The chain couples TRBV6-5 to TRBJ2-7; the D is unclear. V was cut by 5 bases and J by 2 bases, with 13 bases left in between. The germline V gene has CDR1 MNHEY and CDR2 SVGAGI. The CDR3 totals 14 residues. CDR3 in DNA: TGTGCCAGCAGTCACAGCACGGGCCCCTACGAGCAGTACTTC. Translating it yields CASSHSTGPYEQYF.

This clonotype was recorded a few times. This sequence joins TRBV7-9 and TRBJ1-2, with 7 bases aligning to TRBD1. Germline V gene sequence: CDR1 SEHNR, CDR2 FQNEAQ (reference sequence). This CDR3 is built from 12 residues. Germline trimming cut 0 bases from V and 8 bases from J; bases unmatched to any gene: 0. The CDR3 region has the DNA TGTGCCAGCAGCTTAGCGGACAGGGGCTACACCTTC. Translation gives CASSLADRGYTF.

The V and J genes are TRBV12-3 or TRBV12-4 and TRBJ1-1, with unresolved D. The ends were cut back, 1 base at V and 1 base at J, with 4 bases in the middle. CDR3 size: 13 residues. The CDR3 sequence: CASSLGRNTEAFF. DNA for the CDR3: TGTGCCAGCAGTTTAGGGAGGAACACTGAAGCTTTCTTT.